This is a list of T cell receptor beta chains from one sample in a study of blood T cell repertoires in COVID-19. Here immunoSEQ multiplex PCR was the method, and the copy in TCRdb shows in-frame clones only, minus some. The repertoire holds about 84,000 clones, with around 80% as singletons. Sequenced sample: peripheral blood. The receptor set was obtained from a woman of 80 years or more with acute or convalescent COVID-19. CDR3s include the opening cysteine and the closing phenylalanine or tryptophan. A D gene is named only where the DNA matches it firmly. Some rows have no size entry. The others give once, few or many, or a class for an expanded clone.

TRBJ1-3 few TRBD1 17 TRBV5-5 CASSLGATGATGNTIYF TGTGCCAGCAGCTTGGGCGCGACAGGGGCGACCGGAAACACCATATATTTT
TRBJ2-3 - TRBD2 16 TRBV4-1 CASRSYAGGSTDTQYF TGCGCCAGCAGATCGTACGCGGGAGGGAGCACAGATACGCAGTATTTT
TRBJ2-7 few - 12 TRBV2 CASKQVSYEQYF TGTGCCAGCAAGCAGGTCTCCTACGAGCAGTACTTC
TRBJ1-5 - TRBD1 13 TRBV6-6 CASSPTGFQPQHF TGTGCCAGCAGCCCGACAGGGTTTCAGCCCCAGCATTTT
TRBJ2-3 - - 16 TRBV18 CASSPSSQSSTDTQYF TGTGCCAGCTCACCGTCGAGCCAATCTAGCACAGATACGCAGTATTTT
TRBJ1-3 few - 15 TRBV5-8 CASSLGRATGNTIYF TGTGCCAGCAGCTTGGGCAGGGCAACTGGAAACACCATATATTTT
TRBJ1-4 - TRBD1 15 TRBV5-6 CASSAKGTGSEKLFF TGTGCCAGCAGCGCGAAAGGGACAGGGAGTGAAAAACTGTTTTTT
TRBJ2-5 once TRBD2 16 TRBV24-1 CATSDPGTGGGETQYF TGTGCCACCAGTGACCCTGGGACGGGGGGAGGCGAGACCCAGTACTTC
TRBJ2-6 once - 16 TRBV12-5 CASGLGEGVGANVLTF TGTGCTAGTGGTTTGGGGGAGGGGGTGGGGGCCAACGTCCTGACTTTC
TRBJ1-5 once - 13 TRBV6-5 CASTGQLGQPQHF TGTGCCAGCACCGGACAGCTCGGTCAGCCCCAGCATTTT
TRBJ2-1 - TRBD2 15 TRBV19 CASSMGGRAYNEQFF TGTGCCAGTAGTATGGGCGGGAGGGCTTACAATGAGCAGTTCTTC
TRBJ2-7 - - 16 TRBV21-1 CASSKGRQGSPYEQYF TGTGCCAGCAGCAAAGGTCGACAGGGCAGTCCCTACGAGCAGTACTTC
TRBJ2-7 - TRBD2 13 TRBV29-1 CSVSGRSSYEQYF TGCAGCGTTAGCGGGAGAAGTTCGTACGAGCAGTACTTC
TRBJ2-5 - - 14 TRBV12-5 CASGLGRAEETQYF TGTGCTAGTGGTTTGGGCAGGGCTGAAGAGACCCAGTACTTC
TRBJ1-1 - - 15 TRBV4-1 CASSQVGGANTEAFF TGCGCCAGCAGCCAAGTAGGGGGGGCGAACACTGAAGCTTTCTTT
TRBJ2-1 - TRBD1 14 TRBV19 CASAGTGRNNEQFF TGTGCCAGCGCCGGGACAGGGAGAAACAATGAGCAGTTCTTC
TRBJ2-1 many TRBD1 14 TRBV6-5 CASSGTGPWNEQFF TGTGCCAGCAGCGGGACAGGGCCATGGAATGAGCAGTTCTTC
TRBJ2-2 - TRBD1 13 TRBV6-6 CASSSGGTGELFF TGTGCCAGCAGTTCAGGGGGAACCGGGGAGCTGTTTTTT
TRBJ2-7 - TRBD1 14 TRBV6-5 CASSRDRGSYEQYF TGTGCCAGCAGCCGGGACAGGGGATCCTACGAGCAGTACTTC
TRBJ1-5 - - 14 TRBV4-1 CASSQEGADQPQHF TGCGCCAGCAGCCAAGAGGGCGCAGATCAGCCCCAGCATTTT
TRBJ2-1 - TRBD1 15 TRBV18 CASSPRTGARDEQFF TGTGCCAGCTCACCACGGACAGGGGCGAGGGATGAGCAGTTCTTC
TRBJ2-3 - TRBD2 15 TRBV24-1 CATSSGRRGTDTQYF TGTGCCACCAGTAGCGGGAGGCGCGGCACAGATACGCAGTATTTT
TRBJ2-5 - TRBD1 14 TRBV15 CATSSDDREETQYF TGTGCCACCAGCAGCGACGACAGGGAGGAGACCCAGTACTTC
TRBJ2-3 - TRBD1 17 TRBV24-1 CATSSRPGTGDADTQYF TGTGCCACCAGCTCCCGGCCCGGGACAGGGGACGCAGATACGCAGTATTTT
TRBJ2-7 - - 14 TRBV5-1 CASRTVGASYEQYF TGCGCCAGCAGGACAGTTGGGGCTTCCTACGAGCAGTACTTC
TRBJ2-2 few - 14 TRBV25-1 CASSEFAGIGELFF TGTGCCAGCAGTGAATTCGCGGGGATCGGGGAGCTGTTTTTT
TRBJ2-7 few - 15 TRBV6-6 CASSPGAGDIYEQYF TGTGCCAGCAGTCCCGGGGCAGGGGACATCTACGAGCAGTACTTC
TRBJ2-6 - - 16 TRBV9 CASSVWPGTGANVLTF TGTGCCAGCAGCGTATGGCCGGGGACTGGGGCCAACGTCCTGACTTTC
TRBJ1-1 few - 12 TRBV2 CASRGDSEGAFF TGTGCCAGCAGGGGGGACTCCGAGGGAGCTTTCTTT
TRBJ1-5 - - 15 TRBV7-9 CASSLGWQGNQPQHF TGTGCCAGCAGCTTAGGTTGGCAGGGGAATCAGCCCCAGCATTTT
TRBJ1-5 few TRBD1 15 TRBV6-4 CASSQGQFSNQPQHF TGTGCCAGTTCCCAGGGACAGTTTAGCAATCAGCCCCAGCATTTT
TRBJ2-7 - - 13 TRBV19 CASSGPGSGEQYF TGTGCCAGTAGTGGACCGGGCAGCGGCGAGCAGTACTTC
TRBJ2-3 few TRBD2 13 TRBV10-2 CASRDGVAGTQYF TGCGCCAGCAGGGACGGAGTAGCGGGTACGCAGTATTTT
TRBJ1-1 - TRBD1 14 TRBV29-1 CSVGTTGGNTEAFF TGCAGCGTGGGGACCACAGGGGGGAACACTGAAGCTTTCTTT
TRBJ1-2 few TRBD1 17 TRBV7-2 CASSLARGQGTDYGYTF TGTGCCAGCAGCTTAGCACGGGGACAGGGAACGGACTATGGCTACACCTTC
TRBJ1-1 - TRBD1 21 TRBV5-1 CASSLGGTPATVGTGNTEAFF TGCGCCAGCAGCTTGGGCGGGACCCCCGCCACTGTGGGGACAGGGAACACTGAAGCTTTCTTT
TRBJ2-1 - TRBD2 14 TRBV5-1 CASSLEASGTEQFF TGCGCCAGCAGCTTGGAGGCTAGCGGAACTGAGCAGTTCTTC
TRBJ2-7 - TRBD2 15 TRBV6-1 CASSEWVAGAWEQYF TGTGCCAGCAGTGAATGGGTAGCGGGAGCGTGGGAGCAGTACTTC
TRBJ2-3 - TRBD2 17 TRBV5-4 CASSPGAGLADTDTQYF TGTGCCAGCAGCCCTGGTGCCGGACTAGCGGACACAGATACGCAGTATTTT
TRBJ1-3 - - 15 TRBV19 CASSIQVLSGNTIYF TGTGCCAGTAGTATCCAGGTTCTCTCTGGAAACACCATATATTTT
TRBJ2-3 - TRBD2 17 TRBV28 CASSFRDLAGLTDTQYF TGTGCCAGCAGTTTTCGTGACTTAGCGGGATTAACAGATACGCAGTATTTT
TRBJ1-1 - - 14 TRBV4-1 CASSRIQENTEAFF TGCGCCAGCAGCCGGATACAGGAGAACACTGAAGCTTTCTTT
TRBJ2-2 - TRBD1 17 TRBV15 CATSLSGTGEYGGELFF TGTGCCACCAGCTTGTCCGGGACAGGGGAATATGGCGGGGAGCTGTTTTTT
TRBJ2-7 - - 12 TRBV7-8 CASSLAGRGRYF TGTGCCAGCAGCTTAGCGGGCAGGGGCCGGTACTTC
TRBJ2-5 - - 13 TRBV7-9 CASSLDSQETQYF TGTGCCAGCAGCTTAGACAGCCAAGAGACCCAGTACTTC
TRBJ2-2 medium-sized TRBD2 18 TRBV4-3 CASSQELTSPINTGELFF TGCGCCAGCAGCCAAGAGTTGACTAGCCCCATAAACACCGGGGAGCTGTTTTTT